This T cell receptor (beta chain) appears in the sequencing data of a study of T cell repertoires in ileal Crohn's disease. Study background: At postoperative colonoscopy, neoterminal ileum biopsies were taken as M6.

Points on this clone: Its target is not known.

Indicated time point: neoterminal ileum biopsy at postoperative endoscopy, about 6 months after surgery. The CDR3 sequence is 13 residues long. Germline V gene data show CDR1 as MGHDK and CDR2 as SYGVNS. Trimming at V came to 6 bases and at J to 1 base, leaving 1 base not matched to a gene. Study-level points and caveats: Active smokers at surgery had more clonal expansions than non-smokers. Clonality above 26.8% at surgery always came with endoscopic recurrence.

Per sample, roughly 470 nanograms of biopsy DNA were TCRB immunosequenced. TCRdb's copy holds only in-frame clones and misses some; the assay was immunoSEQ multiplex PCR. This table has about 10,000 clones, around 80% appearing once. The receptor was isolated from an adult with Crohn's disease. The sample taken for sequencing was ileal tissue. The chain has TRBV25-1 and TRBJ1-1; 8 nucleotides match TRBD1. The CDR3 bases are TGTGCCAGCAGCGGACAGGGGAACACTGAAGCTTTCTTT. Translating it yields CASSGQGNTEAFF.